The 10 T cell receptor beta chains listed next were all sequenced from one sample in a study of cytomegalovirus exposure and HLA in healthy donors. The PCR used 60 Vbeta and 13 Jbeta primers. The repertoire was sequenced with immunoSEQ multiplex PCR; TCRdb's copy has only in-frame clones and lacks some. The data show around 100,000 clones, roughly 72% seen once. Sequenced material: PBMCs. All receptors come from a woman between 35 and 50 years old in good health and CMV-seropositive.

J is TRBJ2-2 and V is TRBV5-1; TRBD1 matches at 8 bases. Germline CDR1 reads SGHRS; CDR2 reads YFSETQ. The V and J ends lost 3 bases and 0 bases, in that order; junction bases with no gene match: 1. CDR3 length equals 15 residues. The CDR3 bases are TGCGCCAGCAGCTGGACAGGGACGAACACCGGGGAGCTGTTTTTT. Protein sequence: CASSWTGTNTGELFF.

This clone occurred a few times. This rearrangement joins TRBV11-1 to TRBJ1-1, with TRBD1 matching over 8 bases. CDR3 size: 15 residues. Germline trimming cut 5 bases from V and 0 bases from J; bases unmatched to any gene: 5. Germline V gives CDR1 SGHAT, CDR2 FQDESV (reference sequence). CDR3 amino acids: CASSPQGALNTEAFF. The CDR3 DNA sequence: TGTGCCAGCAGCCCGCAGGGGGCGCTGAACACTGAAGCTTTCTTT. The full variable domain, in which reference TRBV11-1 and TRBJ1-1 provide the parts outside the CDR3, is EAEVAQSPRYKITEKSQAVAFWCDPISGHATLYWYRQILGQGPELLVQFQDESVVDDSQLPKDRFSAERLKGVDSTLKIQPAELGDSAMYLCASSPQGALNTEAFFGQGTRLTVV.

The chain combines TRBV18 with TRBJ2-2; D may be TRBD2 (5 bases). CDR3 length: 17 amino acids. Germline V gene sequence: CDR1 KGHSH, CDR2 LQKENI. V was trimmed by 2 bases and J by 4 bases, leaving 17 bases between them. The CDR3 DNA reads TGTGCCAGCTCACCAAGGGTCGGGCAGGACTTCACCGGGGAGCTGTTTTTT. Protein sequence: CASSPRVGQDFTGELFF. Looking up the rest from reference TRBV18 and TRBJ2-2 gives the full variable domain: NAGVMQNPRHLVRRRGQEARLRCSPMKGHSHVYWYRQLPEEGLKFMVYLQKENIIDESGMPKERFSAEFPKEGPSILRIQQVVRGDSAAYFCASSPRVGQDFTGELFFGEGSRLTVL.

The gene calls are TRBV19 and TRBJ2-1, with 8 bases identical to TRBD2. The V gene's germline CDR1 is LNHDA and CDR2 SQIVND (reference sequence). J lost 2 bases, V lost 5 bases, and 14 bases had no gene match. This CDR3 contains 18 residues. CDR3 DNA sequence: TGTGCCAGTAGTCTTGTCCCGGGACTAGGCCAGGCCTACAATGAGCAGTTCTTC. This encodes CASSLVPGLGQAYNEQFF.

The rearrangement joins TRBV28 to TRBJ2-7, with D uncertain. V lost 7 bases to trimming and J lost 2 bases, with 9 bases between them. The CDR3 is 12 amino acids. The germline V gene encodes CDR1 MDHEN and CDR2 SYDVKM. CDR3 loop: CASTTQPYEQYF. CDR3 nucleotides: TGTGCCAGCACCACACAGCCCTACGAGCAGTACTTC.

The sample holds a few counts of this clone. This sequence joins TRBV9 and TRBJ2-5; 8 bases line up with TRBD2. Germline loops: CDR1 SGDLS, CDR2 YYNGEE. V trimming: 2 bases; J trimming: 7 bases; junction bases outside the gene matches: 10. The CDR3 loop spans 15 amino acids. CDR3 nucleotide sequence: TGTGCCAGCAGCGTGACTGCGGGGGGCCGGGGGACCCAGTACTTC. Translation gives CASSVTAGGRGTQYF.

The J gene is TRBJ2-3, the V gene TRBV7-2; TRBD2 matches 7 bases. This CDR3 contains 16 residues. The V gene end was trimmed by 7 bases and the J gene end by 2 bases; junction bases not matched to a gene: 12. Per the germline V gene, CDR1 is SGHTA and CDR2 is FQGNSA. DNA of the CDR3: TGTGCCAGCACCCCCCCGGGGGGAGGTATCACAGATACGCAGTATTTT. Residues: CASTPPGGGITDTQYF.

The chain carries TRBV6-5 and TRBJ1-5, with D tentatively TRBD1 (6 bases). The CDR3 length is 14 residues. Trimming removed 4 bases from V and 5 bases from J, with 12 bases in between. Germline CDR1 MNHEY, CDR2 SVGAGI. The CDR3 sequence is CASSSLGGYQPQHF. The CDR3 DNA reads TGTGCCAGCAGTTCCCTAGGGGGATATCAGCCCCAGCATTTT.

CDR3 sequence (DNA): TGTGCCAGCCGGGGGGGGGCTGGATCACCCCTCCACTTT. Translation gives CASRGGAGSPLHF. The chain recombines TRBV27 with TRBJ1-6; tentative D call: TRBD1 (6 bases). V lost 8 bases and J lost 10, with 15 bases in between. The CDR3 runs 13 residues. Germline V gene data show CDR1 as MNHEY and CDR2 as SMNVEV (reference sequence).

This chain joins TRBV6-1 and TRBJ2-1, with TRBD2 identical over 13 bases. This CDR3 is built from 18 residues. Trimming cost V 2 bases and J 4 bases; bases outside gene matches: 8. CDR1 and CDR2 (germline): MNHNS, SASEGT. This CDR3 reads CASSERLTSGGVYNEQFF. The CDR3 coding sequence is TGTGCCAGCAGTGAAAGACTTACTAGCGGGGGGGTATACAATGAGCAGTTCTTC.